This T cell receptor (beta chain) stems from a study of blood T cell repertoires in COVID-19 (dated by TCRdb to between 2020 and 2021). About the study as a whole: The collaborator samples originated in the United States, Italy and Spain and spanned the acute and convalescent phases of COVID-19. Nearly every sample came with metadata listing a de-identified subject ID, COVID-19 status, age in years and sex. The repertoires were made available in a free public database intended to serve as a resource for research on the immune response to SARS-CoV-2. The dataset comprised deeply sampled blood TCRbeta repertoires from subjects exposed to, actively infected with, or recovered from COVID-19. The material from the prospective study consisted of cDNA or gDNA derived from T cells, B-cell-depleted T cells, or PBMCs. Where available, HLA class I and class II types were obtained from metadata supplied by the sample provider rather than from assay-based typing. The samples were drawn from the first 160 participants of the ongoing ImmuneRACE study and from roughly 1,300 subjects provided by 6 global collaborators.

Taken from the germline V gene, the CDR1 and CDR2 loops are SGHNT and YENEEA. The germline V and J ends show losses of 5 bases and 1 base respectively, and no gene match explains 4 bases of the junction. From the cysteine up to the phenylalanine, the CDR3 has a length of 14 residues. The retained sequence is limited to the CDR3, 42 bases, with the frame set at the first base. TCRbeta CDR3 regions were amplified from genomic DNA using the immunoSEQ Assay, a bias-controlled multiplex PCR. In the paper's pipeline: The number of nucleated cells in each sample was estimated from the amplification of reference gene primers within the assay. Sequence reads were collapsed and filtered to measure the absolute abundance of every unique TCRbeta CDR3 rearrangement. Productive Simpson clonality was computed per sample as the square root of Simpson's diversity index over productive rearrangements. TCRdb holds this immuneACCESS table with in-frame rearrangements only. Some clones are missing; in checked studies, unresolved V genes explain under half, and the rest has no known cause. D and trimming come from the DNA, and the V and J calls and clone size come from that table. This sample lists a few hundred thousand clones; roughly four fifths were detected once. The biggest ten clones account for around 1.1% of the sample.

Here is what the overall study found, with its caveats: Clinical and demographic metadata were provided uncurated, with the amount varying by source and participant.

With respect to this clone: Its binding antigen is unknown. There are no base qualities to consult, and no much larger clone falls within one base.

The collaborating institutions used their own protocols to collect whole blood in K2EDTA tubes. For TCRbeta analysis, collaborators shipped samples as frozen whole blood, isolated PBMCs, or DNA extracted from either of those sample types. Sequenced material: peripheral blood. The receptor was derived from a human donor with acute or convalescent COVID-19. The donor label of this sample is uncertain. The V and J genes are TRBV11-3 and TRBJ1-1; 7 of the junction bases match TRBD1. The DNA sequence is given as TGTGCCAGCAGCGAAGGACAGGCGAACACTGAAGCTTTCTTT. This codes for CASSEGQANTEAFF.